This T cell receptor beta chain was captured by sequencing in a study of cytomegalovirus exposure and HLA in healthy donors. Study context: The same platform as the roughly 630 first-cohort repertoires was used for the 120 or so validation repertoires, a later analysis reported.

Clones were read by immunoSEQ multiplex PCR, and TCRdb kept only the in-frame ones, dropping some. Here the sample spans roughly 120,000 clones, just under 90% being singletons. The CDR3 contains 15 residues. The germline gives CDR1 SNHLY, CDR2 FYNNEI. V lost 7 bases and J lost 4, with 19 bases in between. Overall study results and limits: There were some public TCRs occurring in many donors, but most TCR sequences were rare. In a later analysis, first-cohort TCR clusters were found to tend to co-occur in the 100 to 150 validation repertoires. CMV antigen specificity of a few CMV-associated chains was confirmed in vitro.

A word on this clone: Antigen specificity is unknown.

Sequences were obtained from PBMCs. V gene TRBV2 combines with J gene TRBJ1-1; D is perhaps TRBD1 (6 bases). This TCR came from a man aged 30-40 years in good health and CMV-seronegative. CDR3 region: CASIRGNRVGTEAFF. CDR3 coding DNA: TGTGCCAGCATCCGAGGTAACAGGGTGGGCACTGAAGCTTTCTTT.